The T cell receptor (beta chain) described here comes from a study of blood T cell repertoires in COVID-19. On the study more broadly: The analysed material was cDNA or gDNA that came from T cells, B-cell-depleted T cells, or PBMCs.

The assay was immunoSEQ multiplex PCR, and TCRdb's table has in-frame clones only and misses some. The repertoire includes approximately 270,000 clones, around 89% of them detected once, and under 8% sits in the top ten. The Seattle patients, enrolled during active infection, were followed longitudinally. This CDR3 has 16 amino acids. Germline assignment: CDR1 LGHNA and CDR2 YNFKEQ. V shed 0 bases and J shed 4 bases, with 13 bases lying between them. The J gene is TRBJ2-1, the V gene TRBV4-2, with D possibly being TRBD2 (5 bases). The material sequenced was peripheral blood. The source is a woman in her 30s with COVID-19, enrolled during active disease. The CDR3, as DNA: TGTGCCAGCAGCCAAGAGCAACAGCGGCCTTACAATGAGCAGTTCTTC. Its protein is CASSQEQQRPYNEQFF.